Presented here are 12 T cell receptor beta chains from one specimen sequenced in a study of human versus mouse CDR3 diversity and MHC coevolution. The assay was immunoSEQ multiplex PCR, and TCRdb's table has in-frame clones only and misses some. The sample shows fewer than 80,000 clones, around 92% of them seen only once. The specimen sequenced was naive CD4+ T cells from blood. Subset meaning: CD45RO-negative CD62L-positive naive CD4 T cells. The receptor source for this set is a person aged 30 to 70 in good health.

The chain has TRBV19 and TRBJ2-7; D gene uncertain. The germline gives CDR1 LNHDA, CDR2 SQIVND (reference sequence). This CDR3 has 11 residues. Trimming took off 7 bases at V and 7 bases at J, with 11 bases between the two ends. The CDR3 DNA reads TGTGCCAGTACCCTATACCCAGAGCAGTACTTC. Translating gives CASTLYPEQYF.

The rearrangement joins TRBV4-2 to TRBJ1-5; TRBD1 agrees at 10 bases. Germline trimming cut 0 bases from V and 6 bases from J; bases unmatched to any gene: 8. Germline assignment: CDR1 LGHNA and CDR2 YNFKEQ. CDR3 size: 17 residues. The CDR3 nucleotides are TGTGCCAGCAGCCAAGATTACGGGACAGGGGCGGGTCAGCCCCAGCATTTT. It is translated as CASSQDYGTGAGQPQHF.

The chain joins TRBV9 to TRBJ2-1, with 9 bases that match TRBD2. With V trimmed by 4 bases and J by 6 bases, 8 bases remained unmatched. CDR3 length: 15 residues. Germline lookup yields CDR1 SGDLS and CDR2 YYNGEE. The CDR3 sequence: CASSPLAGSLNEQFF. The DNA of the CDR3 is TGTGCCAGCAGCCCCCTAGCGGGGAGCCTCAATGAGCAGTTCTTC.

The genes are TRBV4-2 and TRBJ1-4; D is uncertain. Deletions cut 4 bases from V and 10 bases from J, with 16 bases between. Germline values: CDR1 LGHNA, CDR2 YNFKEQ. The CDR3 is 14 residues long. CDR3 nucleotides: TGTGCCAGCAGCCGAGCGGGCGGCGGTGGAAAACTGTTTTTT. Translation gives CASSRAGGGGKLFF.

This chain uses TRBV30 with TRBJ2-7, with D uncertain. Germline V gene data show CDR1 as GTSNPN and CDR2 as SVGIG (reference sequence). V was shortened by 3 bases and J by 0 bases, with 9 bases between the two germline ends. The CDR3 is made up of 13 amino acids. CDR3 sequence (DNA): TGTGCCTGGAGGCAGAGGAACTCCTACGAGCAGTACTTC. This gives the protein CAWRQRNSYEQYF.

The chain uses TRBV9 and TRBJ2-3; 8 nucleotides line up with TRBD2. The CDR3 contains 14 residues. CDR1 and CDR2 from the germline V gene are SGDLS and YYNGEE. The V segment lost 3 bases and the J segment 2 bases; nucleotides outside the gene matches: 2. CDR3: CASSALAVTDTQYF. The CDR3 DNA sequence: TGTGCCAGCAGCGCACTAGCGGTCACAGATACGCAGTATTTT.

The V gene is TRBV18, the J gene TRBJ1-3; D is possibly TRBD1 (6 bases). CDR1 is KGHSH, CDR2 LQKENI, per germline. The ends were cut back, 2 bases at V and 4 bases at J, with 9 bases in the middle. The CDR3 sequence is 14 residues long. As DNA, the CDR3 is TGTGCCAGCTCACCAGGGGGCGACGGAAACACCATATATTTT. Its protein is CASSPGGDGNTIYF. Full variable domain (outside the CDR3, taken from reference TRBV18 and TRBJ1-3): NAGVMQNPRHLVRRRGQEARLRCSPMKGHSHVYWYRQLPEEGLKFMVYLQKENIIDESGMPKERFSAEFPKEGPSILRIQQVVRGDSAAYFCASSPGGDGNTIYFGEGSWLTVV.

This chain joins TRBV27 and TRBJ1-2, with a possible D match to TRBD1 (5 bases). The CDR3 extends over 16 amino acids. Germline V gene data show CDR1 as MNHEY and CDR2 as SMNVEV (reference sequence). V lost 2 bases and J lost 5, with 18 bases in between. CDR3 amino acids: CASSLVAGPGGYGYTF. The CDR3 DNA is TGTGCCAGCAGTTTAGTCGCTGGGCCGGGGGGGTATGGCTACACCTTC.

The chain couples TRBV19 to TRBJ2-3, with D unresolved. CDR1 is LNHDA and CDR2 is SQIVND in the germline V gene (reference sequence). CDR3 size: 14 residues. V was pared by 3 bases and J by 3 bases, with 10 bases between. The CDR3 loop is CASSMMRLTDTQYF. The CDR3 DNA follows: TGTGCCAGTAGTATGATGAGGTTAACAGATACGCAGTATTTT.

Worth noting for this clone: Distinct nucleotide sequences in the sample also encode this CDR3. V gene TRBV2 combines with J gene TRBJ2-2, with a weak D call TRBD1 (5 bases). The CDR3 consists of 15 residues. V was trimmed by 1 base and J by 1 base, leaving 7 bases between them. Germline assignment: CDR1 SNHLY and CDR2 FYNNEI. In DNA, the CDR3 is TGTGCCAGCAGTGAAGGGACACTGAACACCGGGGAGCTGTTTTTT. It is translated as CASSEGTLNTGELFF.

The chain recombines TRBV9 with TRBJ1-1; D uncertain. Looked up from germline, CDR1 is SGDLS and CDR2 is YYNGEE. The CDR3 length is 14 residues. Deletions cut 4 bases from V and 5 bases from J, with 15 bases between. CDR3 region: CASSLLQSRTEAFF. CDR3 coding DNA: TGTGCCAGCAGCCTCCTACAGTCAAGGACTGAAGCTTTCTTT.

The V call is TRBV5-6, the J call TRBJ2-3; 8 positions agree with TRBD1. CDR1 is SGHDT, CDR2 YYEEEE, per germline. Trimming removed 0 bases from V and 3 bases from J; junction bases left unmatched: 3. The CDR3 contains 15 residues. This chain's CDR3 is CASSLDRGLTDTQYF. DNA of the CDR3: TGTGCCAGCAGCTTGGACAGGGGGTTAACAGATACGCAGTATTTT. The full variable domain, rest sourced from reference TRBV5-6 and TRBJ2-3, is DAGVTQSPTHLIKTRGQQVTLRCSPKSGHDTVSWYQQALGQGPQFIFQYYEEEERQRGNFPDRFSGHQFPNYSSELNVNALLLGDSALYLCASSLDRGLTDTQYFGPGTRLTVL.